This passage covers 27 T cell receptor beta chains from one sample sequenced in a study of early T cells in non-severe SARS-CoV-2 infection. TCRdb reprocessed the 5' RACE reads with MiXCR, giving one entry per CDR3 protein. The sample holds under 70,000 distinct CDR3 sequences; about 7.7% are singletons and the top ten take roughly a tenth. This material consisted of whole blood, taken at baseline. The receptors derive from an adult who was a healthcare worker with PCR-confirmed SARS-CoV-2 infection or an uninfected control (not recorded which).

The sample holds a few counts of this clonotype. This sequence joins TRBV13 and TRBJ2-7; 9 nucleotides line up with TRBD2. The germline V gene has CDR1 PRHDT and CDR2 FYEKMQ (reference sequence). Trimming at V came to 3 bases and at J to 1 base, leaving 13 bases not matched to a gene. This CDR3 is 18 amino acids long. This CDR3 is CASSFRRPSGTLSYEQYF. The CDR3 DNA is TGTGCCAGCAGCTTTCGAAGGCCTAGCGGGACCCTTTCCTACGAGCAGTACTTC.

At least ten counts were recorded for this clonotype. The chain employs TRBV28 and TRBJ2-3; D gene ambiguous. Trimming removed 5 bases from V and 1 base from J, with 7 bases in between. CDR1 MDHEN and CDR2 SYDVKM come from the germline V gene. The CDR3 has 13 residues. The CDR3 loop reads CASSVTGTDTQYF. The CDR3 DNA sequence: TGTGCCAGCAGTGTTACTGGCACAGATACGCAGTATTTT.

The chain is built from TRBV6-4 and TRBJ2-3, with 9 positions matching TRBD2. The CDR3 loop spans 15 amino acids. The germline V gene has CDR1 MRHNA and CDR2 SNTAGT. V shed 4 bases and J 4 bases; nucleotides not matched to a gene: 6. In DNA, the CDR3 is TGTGCCAGCAGTGGGGTAGCGGGAGACGCAGATACGCAGTATTTT. The encoded protein is CASSGVAGDADTQYF.

This clonotype was recorded many times. The chain links TRBV7-9 to TRBJ2-1, with D maybe TRBD2 (6 bases). Per germline, CDR1 SEHNR and CDR2 FQNEAQ (reference sequence). Trimming took 11 bases from V and 4 from J, leaving 15 bases between them. This CDR3 has 13 amino acids. CDR3 DNA sequence: TGTGCCTCCGGGAGAGGGAAGTACAATGAGCAGTTCTTC. Translated: CASGRGKYNEQFF.

This clonotype was counted between two and nine times. The CDR3 is CSHLPLTSSYEQYF. CDR3 coding DNA: TGCAGCCACCTCCCCTTGACTAGCTCCTACGAGCAGTACTTC. The chain recombines TRBV20-1 with TRBJ2-7, with a weak D call TRBD2 (6 bases). Germline V gene data show CDR1 as DFQATT and CDR2 as SNEGSKA (reference sequence). The CDR3 contains 14 residues.

This clonotype appeared many times. The rearrangement links TRBV4-1 to TRBJ2-1; 7 nucleotides align to TRBD1. Germline V CDR1 and CDR2: MGHRA, YSYEKL. J lost 7 bases, V lost 3 bases, and 3 bases had no gene match. This CDR3 is 13 amino acids long. CDR3 nucleotides: TGCGCCAGCAGCCAGCCACAGGGGAATGAGCAGTTCTTC. Translation: CASSQPQGNEQFF.

This clonotype was counted many times. CDR3 DNA: TGTGCCAGCAGGCTCGGGACAGTCAACACTGAAGCTTTCTTT. This sequence encodes CASRLGTVNTEAFF. The chain has TRBV6-6 and TRBJ1-1; 7 bases are a match to TRBD1. Germline values: CDR1 MNHNY, CDR2 SVGAGI (reference sequence). The V segment lost 6 bases and the J segment 2 bases; nucleotides outside the gene matches: 6. The CDR3 extends over 14 amino acids.

The V gene is TRBV28, the J gene TRBJ2-7; TRBD2 matches 7 bases. The CDR3 contains 20 residues. Germline CDR1 MDHEN, CDR2 SYDVKM. The trim removed 4 bases at V and 0 bases at J, leaving 21 bases unmatched. The CDR3 DNA follows: TGTGCCAGCAGTTCTCTCCCTGCGCGGGAGTTTTGGGTAAGCTCCTACGAGCAGTACTTC. Amino acids: CASSSLPAREFWVSSYEQYF.

This clonotype was recorded many times. The CDR3 spells CASSSGPPLHF. The DNA of the CDR3 is TGTGCCAGCAGCTCGGGACCACCCCTCCACTTT. V and J are TRBV7-9 and TRBJ1-6, with D tentatively TRBD1 (5 bases). V lost 4 bases to trimming and J lost 11 bases, with 6 bases between them. This CDR3 is 11 amino acids long. Germline CDR1 reads SEHNR; CDR2 reads FQNEAQ (reference sequence).

This clonotype came up a few times. J is TRBJ1-5 and V is TRBV20-1, with a weak D call TRBD1 (5 bases). The germline V gene encodes CDR1 DFQATT and CDR2 SNEGSKA (reference sequence). The V end was cut by 3 bases, the J end by 1 base, with 10 bases between. This CDR3 is 14 amino acids long. This CDR3 reads CSASIGTSNQPQHF. The CDR3 DNA follows: TGCAGTGCTAGTATAGGGACGAGCAATCAGCCCCAGCATTTT.

This chain joins TRBV3-1 and TRBJ1-3, with D hard to call. This CDR3 has 13 residues. V lost 0 bases, J lost 2 bases, and 2 bases lay in between. Germline CDR1 LGHDT, CDR2 YNNKEL (reference sequence). The CDR3 nucleotides read TGTGCCAGCAGCCAAGAAACTGGAAACACCATATATTTT. As protein: CASSQETGNTIYF.

This clonotype was detected ten times or more. The chain recombines TRBV28 with TRBJ2-5; possibly TRBD2 for D (6 bases). Trimming shortened V by 0 bases and J by 2 bases, and 13 bases separated the two germline ends. Germline V gene lookup returns CDR1 MDHEN and CDR2 SYDVKM. The CDR3 contains 16 residues. The CDR3 DNA is TGTGCCAGCAGTTTATGGGAGGGAGAGGAACAAGAGACCCAGTACTTC. Encoded protein: CASSLWEGEEQETQYF.

This clonotype was counted only a few times. The chain has TRBV3-1 and TRBJ2-1, with a possible D match to TRBD1 (6 bases). Trimming shortened V by 7 bases and J by 8 bases, and 9 bases separated the two germline ends. The CDR3 runs to 11 residues. Germline values: CDR1 LGHDT, CDR2 YNNKEL (reference sequence). CDR3 residues: CASTQGYEQFF. In nucleotides, the CDR3 is TGTGCCAGCACCCAGGGGTATGAGCAGTTCTTC.

This clonotype has ten or more counts. The V gene is TRBV7-9, the J gene TRBJ2-5; either TRBD1 or TRBD2 may supply D (6 bases each). Trimming cost V 2 bases and J 5 bases, with 15 bases left between them. Germline CDR1 SEHNR, CDR2 FQNEAQ (reference sequence). This CDR3 comprises 15 residues. This CDR3 reads CASSLSQGRRETQYF. Here the CDR3 DNA reads TGTGCCAGCAGCTTATCGCAGGGGAGGCGGGAGACCCAGTACTTC.

The V gene is TRBV12-3 or TRBV12-4, the J gene TRBJ1-1; D uncertain. CDR3 length: 13 residues. V shed 4 bases and J shed 2 bases, with 8 bases lying between them. The CDR3 reads CASSWVQNTEAFF. The CDR3 DNA sequence: TGTGCCAGCAGTTGGGTTCAAAACACTGAAGCTTTCTTT.

There are a few counts of this clonotype. The chain has TRBV11-2 and TRBJ2-5; 8 bases are shared with TRBD1. J gave up 5 bases and V 5 bases, and 16 bases lay outside the gene matches. The CDR3 has 17 residues. Germline assignment: CDR1 SGHAT and CDR2 FQNNGV. CDR3 in DNA: TGTGCCAGCAGCAGATCGCCCGGGACAGGCGGCGCCGAGACCCAGTACTTC. Its protein is CASSRSPGTGGAETQYF.

This clonotype was picked up many times. The rearrangement uses TRBV7-9 and TRBJ1-3; D not certain. The germline V gene encodes CDR1 SEHNR and CDR2 FQNEAQ (reference sequence). CDR3 length equals 16 residues. The V end lost 3 bases, the J end lost 5 bases, and 17 bases lay between the germline ends. The CDR3, as DNA: TGTGCCAGCAGCTTCCCTTCATTATTGCCAAGAAACACCATATATTTT. This translates into CASSFPSLLPRNTIYF.

The genes are TRBV7-2 and TRBJ2-7; no definite D call. CDR1 is SGHTA, CDR2 FQGNSA, per germline. The CDR3 is 11 amino acids. Deletions cut 5 bases from V and 3 bases from J, with 5 bases between. The DNA of the CDR3 is TGTGCCAGCAGCCAGGACTACGAGCAGTACTTC. Amino acids: CASSQDYEQYF.

This rearrangement joins TRBV29-1 to TRBJ2-7; TRBD2 agrees at 14 bases. The CDR3 has 15 residues. The germline V gene encodes CDR1 SQVTM and CDR2 ANQGSEA. V lost 5 bases, J lost 1 base, and 4 bases stayed unmatched. The CDR3 spells CSVYGTSGSSYEQYF. The DNA for the CDR3 is TGCAGCGTTTACGGGACTAGCGGGAGTTCCTACGAGCAGTACTTC.

Only a few counts were recorded for this clonotype. This chain connects TRBV2 to TRBJ2-1, with 8 positions matching TRBD1. Germline values: CDR1 SNHLY, CDR2 FYNNEI. CDR3 length: 15 residues. The trim removed 1 base at V and 1 base at J, leaving 0 bases unmatched. The CDR3 protein is CASSEGDRSYNEQFF. In nucleotides, the CDR3 is TGTGCCAGCAGTGAAGGGGACAGGTCCTACAATGAGCAGTTCTTC. The complete variable domain, with remaining parts taken from reference TRBV2 and TRBJ2-1, reads EPEVTQTPSHQVTQMGQEVILRCVPISNHLYFYWYRQILGQKVEFLVSFYNNEISEKSEIFDDQFSVERPDGSNFTLKIRSTKLEDSAMYFCASSEGDRSYNEQFFGPGTRLTVL.

This clonotype was seen repeatedly, ten times or more. CDR3 nucleotides: TGTGCCAGCAGTTTGGACAGGGGAATGGAGACCCAGTACTTC. This encodes CASSLDRGMETQYF. V is TRBV27 and J is TRBJ2-5; 9 positions match TRBD1. This CDR3 region has 14 residues. Germline assignment: CDR1 MNHEY and CDR2 SMNVEV (reference sequence). After removal of 3 bases from V and 5 bases from J, the junction contained 4 bases not matched to a gene.

This clonotype was seen at least ten times. V gene TRBV27 combines with J gene TRBJ2-1; 7 nucleotides match TRBD1. Germline CDR1 and CDR2: MNHEY and SMNVEV (reference sequence). The ends lost 7 bases at V and 3 bases at J; junction bases unmatched: 6. This CDR3 region has 14 residues. Here the CDR3 reads CASIGTANYNEQFF. CDR3 DNA: TGTGCCAGCATCGGGACAGCAAACTACAATGAGCAGTTCTTC.

The gene calls are TRBV25-1 and TRBJ1-3; no firm D call. Trimming pared 4 bases from V and 1 base from J, leaving 8 bases between. The CDR3 has 14 residues. Germline assignment: CDR1 MGHDK and CDR2 SYGVNS. The CDR3 loop reads CASSVPTSGNTIYF. The CDR3 coding sequence is TGTGCCAGCAGTGTACCCACATCTGGAAACACCATATATTTT.

This clonotype was counted only a few times. The chain is built from TRBV29-1 and TRBJ2-7; 9 positions match TRBD1. This CDR3 comprises 14 residues. V trimming: 6 bases; J trimming: 6 bases; junction bases outside the gene matches: 12. The germline gives CDR1 SQVTM, CDR2 ANQGSEA. CDR3 sequence (DNA): TGCAGCGTGTGTACCGGGACAGGGTCGTTCGAGCAGTACTTC. Translation: CSVCTGTGSFEQYF.

This clonotype was recorded many times. This rearrangement joins TRBV10-1 to TRBJ2-7, with unresolved D. V was clipped by 2 bases and J by 1 base, with 6 bases between them. CDR1 WNHNN and CDR2 SYGVQD come from the germline V gene (reference sequence). CDR3 length equals 13 residues. The DNA of the CDR3 is TGCGCCAGCAGTGAGGGTTTATCCTACGAGCAGTACTTC. This codes for CASSEGLSYEQYF.

This clonotype was counted ten times or more. The chain joins TRBV6-2 or TRBV6-3 to TRBJ2-7; no clear D. CDR3 size: 12 residues. CDR1 and CDR2 (germline): MNHEY, SVGEGT. The ends were cut back, 5 bases at V and 9 bases at J, with 14 bases in the middle. The DNA for the CDR3 is TGTGCCAGCAGTACCCGACGCGGTGGGCAGTACTTC. Translation gives CASSTRRGGQYF.

The V gene is TRBV3-1, the J gene TRBJ2-7, with D possibly being TRBD2 (6 bases). From germline, CDR1 is LGHDT and CDR2 YNNKEL (reference sequence). Trimming took off 8 bases at V and 4 bases at J, with 12 bases between the two ends. This CDR3 is 12 amino acids long. The CDR3 DNA is TGTGCCAGCGGCCGCGGGACGTACGAGCAGTACTTC. It is translated as CASGRGTYEQYF.